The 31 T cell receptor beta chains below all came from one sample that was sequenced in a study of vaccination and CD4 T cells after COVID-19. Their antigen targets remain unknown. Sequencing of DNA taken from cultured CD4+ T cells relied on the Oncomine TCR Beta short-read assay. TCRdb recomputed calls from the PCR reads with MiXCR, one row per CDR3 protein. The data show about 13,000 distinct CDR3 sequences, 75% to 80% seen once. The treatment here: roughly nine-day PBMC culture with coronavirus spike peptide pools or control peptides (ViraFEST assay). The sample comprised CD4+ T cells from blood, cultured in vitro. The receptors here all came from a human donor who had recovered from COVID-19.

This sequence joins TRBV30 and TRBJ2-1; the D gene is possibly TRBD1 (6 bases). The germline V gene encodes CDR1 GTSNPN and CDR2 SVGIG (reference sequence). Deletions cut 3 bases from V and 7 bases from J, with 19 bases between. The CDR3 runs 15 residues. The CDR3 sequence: CAWRDTGPYRNEQFF. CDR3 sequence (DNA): TGTGCCTGGAGGGATACAGGGCCCTACCGTAATGAGCAGTTCTTC.

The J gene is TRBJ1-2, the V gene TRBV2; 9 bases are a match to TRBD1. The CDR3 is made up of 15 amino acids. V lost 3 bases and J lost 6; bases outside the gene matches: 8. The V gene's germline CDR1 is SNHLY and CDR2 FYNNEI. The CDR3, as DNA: TGTGCCAGCAGTGATTCAACCACAGGGGGCGATGGCTACACCTTC. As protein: CASSDSTTGGDGYTF.

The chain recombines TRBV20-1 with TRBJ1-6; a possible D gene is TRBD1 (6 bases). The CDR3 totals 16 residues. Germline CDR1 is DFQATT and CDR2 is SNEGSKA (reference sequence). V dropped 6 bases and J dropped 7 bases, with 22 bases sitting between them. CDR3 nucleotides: TGCAGTGCCGCCAAAACCCCGACAGGTCAAAATTCACCCCTCCACTTT. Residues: CSAAKTPTGQNSPLHF.

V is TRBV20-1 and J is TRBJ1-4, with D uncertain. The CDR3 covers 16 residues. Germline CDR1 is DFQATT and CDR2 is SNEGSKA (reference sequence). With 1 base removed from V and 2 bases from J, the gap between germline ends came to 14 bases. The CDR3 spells CSARVGWAATNEKLFF. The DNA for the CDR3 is TGCAGTGCTAGAGTAGGTTGGGCGGCTACTAATGAAAAACTGTTTTTT.

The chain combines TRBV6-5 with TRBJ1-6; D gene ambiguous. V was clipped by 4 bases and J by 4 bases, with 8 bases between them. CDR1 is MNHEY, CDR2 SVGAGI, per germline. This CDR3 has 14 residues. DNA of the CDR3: TGTGCCAGCAGTTCTCTGAATTATAATTCACCCCTCCACTTT. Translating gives CASSSLNYNSPLHF.

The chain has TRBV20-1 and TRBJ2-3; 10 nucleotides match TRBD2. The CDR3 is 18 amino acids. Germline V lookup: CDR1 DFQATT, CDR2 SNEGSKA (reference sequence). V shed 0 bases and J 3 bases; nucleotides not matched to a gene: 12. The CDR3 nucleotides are TGCAGTGCTAGAGACGAAGGCCCACTAGCGGGGACAACAGATACGCAGTATTTT. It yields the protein CSARDEGPLAGTTDTQYF.

The CDR3 spells CASSLTKGFEQYF. CDR3 bases: TGTGCCAGCAGTCTAACGAAGGGGTTCGAGCAGTACTTC. V and J are TRBV6-1 and TRBJ2-7, with D possibly TRBD1 on 5 matching bases. The CDR3 is made up of 13 amino acids. Deletions cut 5 bases from V and 6 bases from J, with 14 bases between. Germline V gene sequence: CDR1 MNHNS, CDR2 SASEGT.

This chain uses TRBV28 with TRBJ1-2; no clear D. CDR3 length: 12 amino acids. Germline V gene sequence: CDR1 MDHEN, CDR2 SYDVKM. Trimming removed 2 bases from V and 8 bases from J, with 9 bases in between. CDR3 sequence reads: CASSLGVSGYTF. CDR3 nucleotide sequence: TGTGCCAGCAGTTTAGGGGTTAGCGGCTACACCTTC.

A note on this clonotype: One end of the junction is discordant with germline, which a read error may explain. Written as DNA, the CDR3 is TGTGCCAGCAGTGACGGCAGTATCCTCCGAAATGCGAATTTT. Its protein is CASSDGSILRNANF. The rearrangement joins TRBV27 to TRBJ1-1; D remains unclear. The length of the CDR3 is 14 residues. Per the germline V gene, CDR1 is MNHEY and CDR2 is SMNVEV (reference sequence).

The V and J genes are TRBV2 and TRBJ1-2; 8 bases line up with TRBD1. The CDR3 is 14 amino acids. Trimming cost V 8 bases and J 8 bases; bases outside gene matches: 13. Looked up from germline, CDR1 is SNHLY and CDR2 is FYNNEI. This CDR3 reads CASQSDRGRWGYTF. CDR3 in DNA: TGTGCCAGCCAATCAGACAGGGGACGGTGGGGCTACACCTTC.

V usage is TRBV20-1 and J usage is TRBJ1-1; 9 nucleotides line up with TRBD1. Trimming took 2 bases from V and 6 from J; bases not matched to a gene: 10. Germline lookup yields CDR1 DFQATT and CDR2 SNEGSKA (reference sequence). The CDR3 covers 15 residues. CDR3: CSARTRDRAAAEAFF. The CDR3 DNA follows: TGCAGTGCTAGAACCCGGGACAGGGCGGCGGCTGAAGCTTTCTTT.

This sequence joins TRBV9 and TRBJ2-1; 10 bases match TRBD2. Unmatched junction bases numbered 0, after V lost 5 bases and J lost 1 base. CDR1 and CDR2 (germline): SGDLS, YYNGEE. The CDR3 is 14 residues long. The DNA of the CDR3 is TGTGCCAGCAGTAGCGGGGGGTCCTACAATGAGCAGTTCTTC. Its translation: CASSSGGSYNEQFF. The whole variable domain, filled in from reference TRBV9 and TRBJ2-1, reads DSGVTQTPKHLITATGQRVTLRCSPRSGDLSVYWYQQSLDQGLQFLIQYYNGEERAKGNILERFSAQQFPDLHSELNLSSLELGDSALYFCASSSGGSYNEQFFGPGTRLTVL.

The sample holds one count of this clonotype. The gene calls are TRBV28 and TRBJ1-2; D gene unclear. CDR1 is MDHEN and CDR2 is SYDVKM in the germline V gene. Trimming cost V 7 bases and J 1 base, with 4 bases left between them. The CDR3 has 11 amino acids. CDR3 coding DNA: TGTGCCAGCATTGGTAACTATGGCTACACCTTC. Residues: CASIGNYGYTF.

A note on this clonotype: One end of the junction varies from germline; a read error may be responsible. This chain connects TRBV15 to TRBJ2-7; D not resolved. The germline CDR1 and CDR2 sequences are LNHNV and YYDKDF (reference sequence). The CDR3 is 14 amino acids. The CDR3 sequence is CTTSRDRSDYEQYF. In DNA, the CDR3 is TGTACCACCAGCAGAGATAGGAGCGACTACGAGCAGTACTTC.

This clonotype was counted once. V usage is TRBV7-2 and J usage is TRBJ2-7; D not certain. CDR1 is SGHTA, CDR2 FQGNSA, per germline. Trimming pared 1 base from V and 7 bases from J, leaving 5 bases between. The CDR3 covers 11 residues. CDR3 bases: TGTGCCAGCAGCTTAGTCGGGGAGCAGTACTTC. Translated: CASSLVGEQYF.

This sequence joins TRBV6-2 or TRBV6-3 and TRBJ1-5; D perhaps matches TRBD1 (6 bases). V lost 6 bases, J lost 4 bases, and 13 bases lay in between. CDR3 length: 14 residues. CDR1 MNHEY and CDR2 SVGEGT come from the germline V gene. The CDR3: CASSRGSRNQPQHF. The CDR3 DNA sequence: TGTGCCAGCAGCAGGGGTTCGAGGAATCAGCCCCAGCATTTT.

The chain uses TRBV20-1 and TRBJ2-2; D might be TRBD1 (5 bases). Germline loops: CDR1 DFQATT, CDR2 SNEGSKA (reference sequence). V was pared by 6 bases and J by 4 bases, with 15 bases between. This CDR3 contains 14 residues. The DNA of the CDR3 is TGCAGTGCCGAAGGGGCAGACTTCACCGGGGAGCTGTTTTTT. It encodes CSAEGADFTGELFF.

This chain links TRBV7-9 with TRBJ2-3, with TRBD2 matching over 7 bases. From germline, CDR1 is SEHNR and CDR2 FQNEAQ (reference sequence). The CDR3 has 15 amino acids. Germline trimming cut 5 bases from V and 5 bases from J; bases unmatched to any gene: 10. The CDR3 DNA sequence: TGTGCCAGCAGCCCCGCGGGAGTCTGGGAAGATACGCAGTATTTT. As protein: CASSPAGVWEDTQYF.

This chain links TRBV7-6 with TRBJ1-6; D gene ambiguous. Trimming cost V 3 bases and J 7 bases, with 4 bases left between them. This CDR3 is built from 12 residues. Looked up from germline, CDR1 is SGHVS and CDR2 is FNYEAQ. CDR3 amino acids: CASSFANSPLHF. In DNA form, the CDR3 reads TGTGCCAGCAGCTTCGCGAATTCACCCCTCCACTTT.

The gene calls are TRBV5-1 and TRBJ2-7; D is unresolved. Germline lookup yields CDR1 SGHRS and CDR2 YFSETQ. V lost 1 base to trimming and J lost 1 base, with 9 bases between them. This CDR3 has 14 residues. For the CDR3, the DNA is TGCGCCAGCAGCTTGACAGCACCATCCTACGAGCAGTACTTC. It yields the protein CASSLTAPSYEQYF.

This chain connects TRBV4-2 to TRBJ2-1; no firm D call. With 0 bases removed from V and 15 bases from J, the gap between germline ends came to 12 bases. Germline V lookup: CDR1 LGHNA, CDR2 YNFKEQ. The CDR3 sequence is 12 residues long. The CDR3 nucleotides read TGTGCCAGCAGCCAAGAAGGGCAGGTCCCGTTCTTC. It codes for CASSQEGQVPFF.

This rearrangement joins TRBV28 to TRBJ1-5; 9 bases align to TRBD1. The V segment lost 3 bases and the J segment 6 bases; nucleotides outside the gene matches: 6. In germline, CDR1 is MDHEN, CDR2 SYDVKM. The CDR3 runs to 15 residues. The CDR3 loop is CASSFQDRGSQPQHF. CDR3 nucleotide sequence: TGTGCCAGCAGTTTCCAGGACAGGGGCAGTCAGCCCCAGCATTTT.

The CDR3 DNA reads TGTGCCAGCAGCTTGGGCTTACTGGGTCTAGCCGCTTACGAGCAGTACTTC. It is translated as CASSLGLLGLAAYEQYF. This chain links TRBV5-4 with TRBJ2-7; TRBD2 might be the D (5 bases). The CDR3 length is 17 residues. CDR1 is SGHNT and CDR2 is YYREEE in the germline V gene (reference sequence). With 0 bases removed from V and 4 bases from J, the gap between germline ends came to 20 bases.

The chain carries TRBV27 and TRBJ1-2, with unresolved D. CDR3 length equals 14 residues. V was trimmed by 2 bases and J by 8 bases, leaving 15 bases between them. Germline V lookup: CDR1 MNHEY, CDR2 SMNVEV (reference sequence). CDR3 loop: CASSLRSGLGGYTF. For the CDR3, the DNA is TGTGCCAGCAGTTTACGGTCCGGATTGGGCGGCTACACCTTC.

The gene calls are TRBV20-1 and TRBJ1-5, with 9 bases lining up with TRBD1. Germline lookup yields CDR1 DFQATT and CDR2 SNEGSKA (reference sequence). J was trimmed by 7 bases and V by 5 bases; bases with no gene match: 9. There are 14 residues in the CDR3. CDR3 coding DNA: TGCAGTGCTGTTGGGGACAGGGCAGCGCAGCCCCAGCATTTT. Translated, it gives CSAVGDRAAQPQHF.

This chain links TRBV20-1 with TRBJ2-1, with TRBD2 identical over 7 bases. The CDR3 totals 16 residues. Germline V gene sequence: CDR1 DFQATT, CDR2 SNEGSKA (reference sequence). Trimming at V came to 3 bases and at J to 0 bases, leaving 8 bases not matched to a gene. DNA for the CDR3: TGCAGTGCTAGCAGGTCGGGACTAAGCTCCTACAATGAGCAGTTCTTC. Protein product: CSASRSGLSSYNEQFF.

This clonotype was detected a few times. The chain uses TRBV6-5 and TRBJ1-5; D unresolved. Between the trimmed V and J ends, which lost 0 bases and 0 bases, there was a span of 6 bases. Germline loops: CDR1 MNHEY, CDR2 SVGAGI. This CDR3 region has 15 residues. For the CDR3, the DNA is TGTGCCAGCAGTTACTCATGGTCTAGCAATCAGCCCCAGCATTTT. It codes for CASSYSWSSNQPQHF.

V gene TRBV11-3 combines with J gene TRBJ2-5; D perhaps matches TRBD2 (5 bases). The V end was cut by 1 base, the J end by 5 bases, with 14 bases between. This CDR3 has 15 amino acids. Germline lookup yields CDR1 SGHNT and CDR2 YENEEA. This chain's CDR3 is CASSLGGSSGETQYF. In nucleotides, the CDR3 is TGTGCCAGCAGCTTAGGAGGGAGCTCCGGGGAGACCCAGTACTTC.

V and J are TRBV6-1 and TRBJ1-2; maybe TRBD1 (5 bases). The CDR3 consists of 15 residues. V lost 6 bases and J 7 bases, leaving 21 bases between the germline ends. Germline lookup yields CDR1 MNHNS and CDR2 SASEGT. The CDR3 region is CASSLPGGQGVGYTF. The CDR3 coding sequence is TGTGCCAGCAGCCTACCGGGGGGTCAAGGGGTTGGCTACACCTTC.

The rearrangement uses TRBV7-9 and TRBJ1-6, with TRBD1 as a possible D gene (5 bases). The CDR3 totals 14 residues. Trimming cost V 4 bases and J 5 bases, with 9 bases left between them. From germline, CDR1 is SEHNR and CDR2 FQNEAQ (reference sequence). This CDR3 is CASSYRDHNSPLHF. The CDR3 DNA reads TGTGCCAGCAGCTACCGGGACCATAATTCACCCCTCCACTTT.

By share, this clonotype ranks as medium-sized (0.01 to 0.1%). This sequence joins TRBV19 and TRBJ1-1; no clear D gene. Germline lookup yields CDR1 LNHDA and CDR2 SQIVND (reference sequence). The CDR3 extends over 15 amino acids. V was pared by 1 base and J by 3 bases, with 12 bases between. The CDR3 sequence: CASSIVGRTHTEAFF. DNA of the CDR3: TGTGCCAGTAGTATAGTTGGCAGAACTCACACTGAAGCTTTCTTT.